This T cell receptor beta chain was captured in a study of blood T cells in healthy people across ages. About the research overall: Template switching captured about one barcoded beta molecule per two T cells.

A sample-barcoded 5' primer and a J-beta primer mix were used in a second PCR of roughly 7 to 11 cycles. From the 5' RACE reads, TCRdb called clonotypes with MiXCR, one entry per CDR3 protein. Here the sample spans under 950,000 distinct CDR3 sequences, 22% being singletons. Germline V gives CDR1 MRHNA, CDR2 SNTAGT. The length of the CDR3 is 15 residues. V dropped 8 bases and J dropped 1 base, with 14 bases sitting between them. At least ten counts were recorded for this clonotype. The antigen remains unidentified. Points from the study as a whole: Age brought a roughly linear fall in TCR beta diversity measured per million T cells. The CMV status of each donor remained undetermined, and this could have confounded shifts in expanded clonotypes.

Healthy Caucasian individuals from Russia aged about 6 to 95 served as donors. The sample consisted of blood. The receptor comes from a man aged 70-80 years in good health. The chain has TRBV6-4 and TRBJ2-2, with D possibly being TRBD1 (7 bases). The CDR3 reads CASPRRGQNTGELFF. CDR3 nucleotide sequence: TGTGCCAGCCCGAGGAGGGGGCAGAACACCGGGGAGCTGTTTTTT.